What follows are 25 T cell receptor beta chains derived from one specimen sequenced in a study of shared clonotypes between healthy human individuals. Profiled with immunoSEQ multiplex PCR; TCRdb holds only in-frame clones, not every one. The sample contains 95,000 to 120,000 clones, around 65% of which appear only once. The sequencing input was memory CD8+ T cells sorted from blood. Subset reported: CD45RO+ cells pooled with CCR7-negative TemRA cells. These receptor sequences come from a woman aged 25 to 39 in good health.

The V and J genes are TRBV25-1 and TRBJ2-1; TRBD2 agrees at 11 bases. Germline V lookup: CDR1 MGHDK, CDR2 SYGVNS. Trimming removed 4 bases from V and 12 bases from J; junction bases left unmatched: 8. The CDR3 runs 14 residues. Here the CDR3 DNA reads TGTGCCAGCAGTGGAACGACTAGCGGGAACGGGCAGTTCTTC. It yields the protein CASSGTTSGNGQFF.

This clone was detected only a few times. J is TRBJ2-2 and V is TRBV5-6; D is unclear. Germline V gene sequence: CDR1 SGHDT, CDR2 YYEEEE. This CDR3 contains 14 residues. V lost 1 base and J 8 bases, leaving 12 bases between the germline ends. CDR3 DNA sequence: TGTGCCAGCAGCTTGAGATTAGCAGGTGGGGAGCTGTTTTTT. This translates into CASSLRLAGGELFF. Combining the CDR3 with reference TRBV5-6 and TRBJ2-2 gives the whole variable domain DAGVTQSPTHLIKTRGQQVTLRCSPKSGHDTVSWYQQALGQGPQFIFQYYEEEERQRGNFPDRFSGHQFPNYSSELNVNALLLGDSALYLCASSLRLAGGELFFGEGSRLTVL.

The chain uses TRBV10-3 and TRBJ1-5; weak D call: TRBD1 (5 bases). The V end was cut by 3 bases, the J end by 8 bases, with 17 bases between. Germline-derived CDR1 and CDR2 are ENHRY and SYGVKD. CDR3 length: 15 amino acids. As DNA, the CDR3 is TGTGCCATCAGTGATAGGAGCCAGGGAAAGGAGCCCCAGCATTTT. As protein: CAISDRSQGKEPQHF.

The chain carries TRBV5-8 and TRBJ1-2; weak D call: TRBD1 (6 bases). V lost 3 bases and J 8 bases, leaving 20 bases between the germline ends. The germline V gene encodes CDR1 SGHTS and CDR2 YDEGEE. CDR3 length equals 15 residues. The DNA of the CDR3 is TGTGCCAGCAGCTCTCAGACGGGGGCCCTAGTCGGCTACACCTTC. As protein: CASSSQTGALVGYTF.

The chain links TRBV5-8 to TRBJ1-2; 11 positions agree with TRBD1. V shed 4 bases and J 2 bases; nucleotides not matched to a gene: 7. The length of the CDR3 is 16 residues. Per germline, CDR1 SGHTS and CDR2 YDEGEE. The CDR3 nucleotides are TGTGCCAGCAGCCTGTACCGGGACAGGGGGAACTATGGCTACACCTTC. Translating gives CASSLYRDRGNYGYTF.

This clone was seen a handful of times. J is TRBJ2-3 and V is TRBV28; TRBD2 is a possible D gene (6 bases). The germline V gene has CDR1 MDHEN and CDR2 SYDVKM. The V end was cut by 2 bases, the J end by 8 bases, with 8 bases between. CDR3 length: 12 residues. The CDR3: CASSLRGITQYF. The CDR3 nucleotides read TGTGCCAGCAGTTTACGGGGGATTACGCAGTATTTT. The complete variable domain, with remaining parts taken from reference TRBV28 and TRBJ2-3, reads DVKVTQSSRYLVKRTGEKVFLECVQDMDHENMFWYRQDPGLGLRLIYFSYDVKMKEKGDIPEGYSVSREKKERFSLILESASTNQTSMYLCASSLRGITQYFGPGTRLTVL.

The V gene is TRBV5-7, the J gene TRBJ2-1; 7 positions match TRBD1. TRBV5-7 belongs to the ORF category, with a function that is uncertain. The CDR3 covers 15 residues. V dropped 0 bases and J dropped 5; count of bases not matched to a gene: 5. CDR3 loop: CASSLAGDSDNEQFF. In DNA, the CDR3 is TGTGCCAGCAGCTTGGCAGGGGACAGCGACAATGAGCAGTTCTTC.

The genes are TRBV25-1 and TRBJ1-2; D unresolved. Germline V lookup: CDR1 MGHDK, CDR2 SYGVNS. CDR3 length equals 15 residues. Trimming cost V 2 bases and J 6 bases, with 16 bases left between them. The CDR3 loop is CASSEGPTGVDGYTF. The DNA of the CDR3 is TGTGCCAGCAGTGAAGGGCCCACGGGCGTTGATGGCTACACCTTC.

This chain links TRBV19 with TRBJ1-1, with 7 bases aligning to TRBD1. CDR1 and CDR2 (germline): LNHDA, SQIVND (reference sequence). The CDR3 sequence is 14 residues long. The V segment lost 6 bases and the J segment 4 bases; nucleotides outside the gene matches: 8. DNA for the CDR3: TGTGCCAGTAGGCAGGAGGGGGCGTTCACTGAAGCTTTCTTT. Translation: CASRQEGAFTEAFF.

In its sample, this clone was seen a few times. CDR3 nucleotides: TGTGCCACCAGCGATGGGAGGGTTGAGACCGGGGAGCTGTTTTTT. Its protein product is CATSDGRVETGELFF. This sequence joins TRBV15 and TRBJ2-2; 7 positions match TRBD2. V lost 5 bases, J lost 5 bases, and 8 bases stayed unmatched. This CDR3 spans 15 amino acids. CDR1 LNHNV and CDR2 YYDKDF come from the germline V gene (reference sequence).

This chain joins TRBV11-2 and TRBJ1-2; D gene unclear. Trimming shortened V by 0 bases and J by 5 bases, and 13 bases separated the two germline ends. Germline-derived CDR1 and CDR2 are SGHAT and FQNNGV. This CDR3 contains 15 residues. CDR3 amino acids: CASSLEFGMGYGYTF. CDR3 sequence (DNA): TGTGCCAGCAGCTTAGAATTTGGCATGGGGTATGGCTACACCTTC.

This chain joins TRBV11-2 and TRBJ2-1; no clear D. Germline loops: CDR1 SGHAT, CDR2 FQNNGV. V lost 6 bases and J 4 bases, leaving 7 bases between the germline ends. This CDR3 comprises 12 residues. The CDR3 bases are TGTGCCAGCAGTCTTAAATACAATGAGCAGTTCTTC. Amino acid sequence: CASSLKYNEQFF.

The table lists this clone with a few counts. The V call is TRBV5-6, the J call TRBJ1-1; D is unresolved. V was cut by 3 bases and J by 1 base, with 10 bases left in between. CDR3 length: 14 amino acids. Germline CDR1 and CDR2: SGHDT and YYEEEE. CDR3 nucleotide sequence: TGTGCCAGCAGCTCCCGTCAGGAGAACACTGAAGCTTTCTTT. This encodes CASSSRQENTEAFF.

This clone was counted only a few times. V and J are TRBV7-2 and TRBJ2-7, with 8 bases lining up with TRBD2. Germline V lookup: CDR1 SGHTA, CDR2 FQGNSA. CDR3 length equals 16 residues. The V and J ends lost 3 bases and 5 bases, in that order; junction bases with no gene match: 12. CDR3 loop: CASSLWPREGSDEQYF. The CDR3 bases are TGTGCCAGCAGCTTGTGGCCCCGGGAGGGAAGCGACGAGCAGTACTTC.

In this sample, this clone turned up once. The genes are TRBV4-1 and TRBJ2-6; no firm D call. Trimming removed 2 bases at V and 0 bases at J, with 5 bases between. Germline CDR1 reads MGHRA; CDR2 reads YSYEKL. This CDR3 spans 15 amino acids. The CDR3 DNA sequence: TGCGCCAGCAGCCAATCTTACTCTGGGGCCAACGTCCTGACTTTC. Translating it yields CASSQSYSGANVLTF.

The rearrangement joins TRBV7-2 to TRBJ2-7, with 7 positions matching TRBD2. V lost 4 bases to trimming and J lost 5 bases; unmatched junction nucleotides: 5. This CDR3 has 13 amino acids. Germline CDR1 SGHTA, CDR2 FQGNSA. For the CDR3, the DNA is TGTGCCAGCAGCTACCGGGGGGTGGACGAGCAGTACTTC. It translates to CASSYRGVDEQYF.

This chain uses TRBV4-1 with TRBJ2-2, with TRBD2 matching 9 bases. V was pared by 0 bases and J by 4 bases, with 6 bases of the junction left unmatched. CDR1 and CDR2 from the germline V gene are MGHRA and YSYEKL. This CDR3 spans 17 amino acids. The chain's CDR3 is CASSQDRASGITGELFF. CDR3 nucleotides: TGCGCCAGCAGCCAAGACCGGGCTAGCGGGATCACCGGGGAGCTGTTTTTT.

This clone has a single count. The chain uses TRBV28 and TRBJ2-6, with 7 bases identical to TRBD2. This CDR3 region has 15 residues. Trimming at V came to 6 bases and at J to 2 bases, leaving 4 bases not matched to a gene. CDR1 and CDR2 from the germline V gene are MDHEN and SYDVKM. CDR3 in amino acids: CASRARGAGANVLTF. The DNA for the CDR3 is TGTGCCAGCAGGGCCCGGGGGGCTGGGGCCAACGTCCTGACTTTC. Together with reference TRBV28 and TRBJ2-6, the CDR3 gives the full variable domain: DVKVTQSSRYLVKRTGEKVFLECVQDMDHENMFWYRQDPGLGLRLIYFSYDVKMKEKGDIPEGYSVSREKKERFSLILESASTNQTSMYLCASRARGAGANVLTFGAGSRLTVL.

The V and J genes are TRBV15 and TRBJ1-1; D ambiguous. The CDR3 runs 14 residues. The V gene's germline CDR1 is LNHNV and CDR2 YYDKDF (reference sequence). The V end lost 0 bases, the J end lost 3 bases, and 8 bases lay between the germline ends. The CDR3 DNA follows: TGTGCCACCAGCAGAGATGAAAGACACACTGAAGCTTTCTTT. Protein: CATSRDERHTEAFF.

The chain couples TRBV6-6 to TRBJ1-5; D is unclear. Germline V gene sequence: CDR1 MNHNY, CDR2 SVGAGI (reference sequence). The CDR3 extends over 13 amino acids. V lost 5 bases, J lost 5 bases, and 10 bases lay in between. This CDR3 reads CASSTDPDQPQHF. For the CDR3, the DNA is TGTGCCAGCAGTACCGACCCGGATCAGCCCCAGCATTTT.

The chain joins TRBV28 to TRBJ2-7; TRBD1 matches 10 bases. Per germline, CDR1 MDHEN and CDR2 SYDVKM. With 6 bases clipped from V and 4 bases from J, the junction kept 9 bases outside the gene matches. This CDR3 comprises 15 residues. Here the CDR3 DNA reads TGTGCCAGCAGCACGCCGGGGACAGGGGAATACGAGCAGTACTTC. It encodes CASSTPGTGEYEQYF.

The V and J genes are TRBV4-1 and TRBJ1-1; perhaps TRBD1 as D (6 bases). CDR1 MGHRA and CDR2 YSYEKL come from the germline V gene. The V and J ends lost 2 bases and 4 bases respectively, with 8 bases between them. The CDR3 spans 13 residues. CDR3 sequence (DNA): TGCGCCAGCAGCCAACAGGGGACCACTGAAGCTTTCTTT. Its translation: CASSQQGTTEAFF.

This clone was detected a few times. The V call is TRBV19, the J call TRBJ2-3; a weak D match, TRBD2 (5 bases). Germline assignment: CDR1 LNHDA and CDR2 SQIVND (reference sequence). Trimming took 4 bases from V and 2 from J, leaving 7 bases between them. The CDR3 sequence is 13 residues long. CDR3: CASSTRATDTQYF. The CDR3 nucleotides are TGTGCCAGTAGTACGCGGGCCACAGATACGCAGTATTTT.

The J gene is TRBJ2-1, the V gene TRBV18, with D unresolved. Germline V gene data show CDR1 as KGHSH and CDR2 as LQKENI. The CDR3 runs 12 residues. Trimming cost V 2 bases and J 3 bases, with 2 bases left between them. The CDR3, as DNA: TGTGCCAGCTCACCATTCTACAATGAGCAGTTCTTC. Residues: CASSPFYNEQFF.

This sequence joins TRBV28 and TRBJ2-7; D is ambiguous. The length of the CDR3 is 14 residues. Between the trimmed V and J ends, which lost 0 bases and 3 bases, there was a span of 9 bases. The germline V gene encodes CDR1 MDHEN and CDR2 SYDVKM. CDR3 in amino acids: CASSLWVPVYEQYF. The CDR3 DNA sequence: TGTGCCAGCAGTTTATGGGTCCCGGTCTACGAGCAGTACTTC.